The rows below give T cell receptor beta chains drawn from one sample of a study of memory CD4+ T cells and cytomegalovirus serostatus. Only in-frame clones appear in the TCRdb table, and some are missing; sequencing was by immunoSEQ multiplex PCR. The sample records roughly 48,000 clones, more than 70% being singletons. The specimen sequenced was memory CD4+ T cells from blood. The receptors were sampled from an adult in good health and CMV-seropositive. The CDR3 runs from the conserved cysteine through the conserved F or W. Each record gives: V gene, clone size, J gene, D gene, CDR3 protein, CDR3 DNA. The D gene is left open where the match is weak. A clone size is listed for some rows: how often the clone was seen (once, few, many), or a class if it is expanded.

V gene: TRBV16; clone size: few; J gene: TRBJ1-2; D gene: -; CDR3 protein: CASSHDRSNYGYTF; CDR3 DNA: TGTGCCAGCAGCCACGACAGATCTAACTATGGCTACACCTTC
V gene: TRBV9; clone size: -; J gene: TRBJ2-5; D gene: -; CDR3 protein: CASSGRIAETQYF; CDR3 DNA: TGTGCCAGCAGCGGAAGGATTGCGGAGACCCAGTACTTC
V gene: TRBV6-6; clone size: -; J gene: TRBJ1-4; D gene: -; CDR3 protein: CASSYQGTEKLFF; CDR3 DNA: TGTGCCAGCAGTTACCAGGGGACTGAAAAACTGTTTTTT
V gene: TRBV10-3; clone size: -; J gene: TRBJ2-6; D gene: -; CDR3 protein: CAITSGLGGANVLTF; CDR3 DNA: TGTGCCATCACGAGCGGGTTGGGCGGGGCCAACGTCCTGACTTTC
V gene: TRBV7-9; clone size: -; J gene: TRBJ2-7; D gene: -; CDR3 protein: CASSPAGQALGEQYF; CDR3 DNA: TGTGCCAGCAGCCCCGCGGGGCAGGCTCTGGGTGAGCAGTACTTC
V gene: TRBV11-2; clone size: -; J gene: TRBJ2-5; D gene: -; CDR3 protein: CASSLNAGETQYF; CDR3 DNA: TGTGCCAGCAGCTTAAATGCCGGGGAGACCCAGTACTTC
V gene: TRBV30; clone size: few; J gene: TRBJ1-4; D gene: -; CDR3 protein: CAWSVSGLEGEKLFF; CDR3 DNA: TGTGCCTGGAGTGTATCGGGGTTGGAGGGTGAAAAACTGTTTTTT
V gene: TRBV7-2; clone size: -; J gene: TRBJ2-5; D gene: -; CDR3 protein: CASSQDGAKQETQYF; CDR3 DNA: TGTGCCAGCAGTCAAGATGGGGCCAAGCAAGAGACCCAGTACTTC
V gene: TRBV5-1; clone size: -; J gene: TRBJ2-1; D gene: -; CDR3 protein: CASNLAGYPYNEQFF; CDR3 DNA: TGCGCCAGCAACTTGGCAGGGTACCCCTACAATGAGCAGTTCTTC
V gene: TRBV18; clone size: -; J gene: TRBJ2-2; D gene: -; CDR3 protein: CASSPVAGPTGELFF; CDR3 DNA: TGTGCCAGCTCACCAGTAGCAGGGCCCACCGGGGAGCTGTTTTTT
V gene: TRBV27; clone size: -; J gene: TRBJ2-1; D gene: -; CDR3 protein: CASSPLHEWVSYNEQFF; CDR3 DNA: TGTGCCAGCAGTCCACTACATGAGTGGGTCTCCTACAATGAGCAGTTCTTC
V gene: TRBV6-5; clone size: once; J gene: TRBJ2-1; D gene: TRBD2; CDR3 protein: CASSALGTSYNEQFF; CDR3 DNA: TGTGCCAGCAGCGCCTTGGGGACTAGTTACAATGAGCAGTTCTTC
V gene: TRBV19; clone size: -; J gene: TRBJ1-2; D gene: -; CDR3 protein: CASSPLISFYGYTF; CDR3 DNA: TGTGCCAGTTCTCCACTTATTAGTTTCTATGGCTACACCTTC
V gene: TRBV5-6; clone size: -; J gene: TRBJ2-7; D gene: TRBD2; CDR3 protein: CASSAGTSLTYEQYF; CDR3 DNA: TGTGCCAGCAGCGCCGGGACTAGCCTTACCTACGAGCAGTACTTC
V gene: TRBV6-5; clone size: -; J gene: TRBJ2-1; D gene: TRBD1; CDR3 protein: CASSYDRGLKGEQFF; CDR3 DNA: TGTGCCAGCAGCTACGACAGGGGGCTCAAGGGTGAGCAGTTCTTC
V gene: TRBV18; clone size: -; J gene: TRBJ1-4; D gene: -; CDR3 protein: CASSPPGADSVEKLFF; CDR3 DNA: TGTGCCAGCTCACCCCCCGGGGCGGACTCCGTGGAAAAACTGTTTTTT
V gene: TRBV9; clone size: once; J gene: TRBJ1-1; D gene: -; CDR3 protein: CASSTLTVMNTEAFF; CDR3 DNA: TGTGCCAGCAGCACTTTGACAGTCATGAACACTGAAGCTTTCTTT
V gene: TRBV19; clone size: -; J gene: TRBJ1-1; D gene: -; CDR3 protein: CASTETWEGRTEAFF; CDR3 DNA: TGTGCCAGTACCGAGACCTGGGAGGGGAGGACTGAAGCTTTCTTT
V gene: TRBV28; clone size: few; J gene: TRBJ1-2; D gene: TRBD1; CDR3 protein: CASSLQGQGSYGYTF; CDR3 DNA: TGTGCCAGCAGTTTACAGGGACAGGGGTCCTATGGCTACACCTTC
V gene: TRBV18; clone size: -; J gene: TRBJ1-1; D gene: -; CDR3 protein: CASSGNRADTEAFF; CDR3 DNA: TGTGCCAGCTCAGGGAACAGGGCCGACACTGAAGCTTTCTTT
V gene: TRBV7-2; clone size: -; J gene: TRBJ2-7; D gene: -; CDR3 protein: CASSSRHEQYF; CDR3 DNA: TGTGCCAGCAGCTCTAGGCACGAGCAGTACTTC
V gene: TRBV5-4; clone size: -; J gene: TRBJ2-1; D gene: -; CDR3 protein: CASSQWRGLMNEQFF; CDR3 DNA: TGTGCCAGCAGTCAATGGAGGGGATTGATGAATGAGCAGTTCTTC
V gene: TRBV18; clone size: -; J gene: TRBJ2-1; D gene: -; CDR3 protein: CASSLNREEQFF; CDR3 DNA: TGTGCCAGCTCACTAAACCGGGAGGAGCAGTTCTTC
V gene: TRBV7-7; clone size: -; J gene: TRBJ2-1; D gene: -; CDR3 protein: CASSLGHRSNEQFF; CDR3 DNA: TGTGCCAGCAGCTTAGGGCACAGATCCAATGAGCAGTTCTTC
V gene: TRBV5-5; clone size: few; J gene: TRBJ1-4; D gene: -; CDR3 protein: CASSFRLPEKLFF; CDR3 DNA: TGTGCCAGCAGCTTCCGCCTCCCTGAAAAACTGTTTTTT
V gene: TRBV9; clone size: -; J gene: TRBJ1-2; D gene: TRBD1; CDR3 protein: CAPPRGWCEGYTF; CDR3 DNA: TGTGCCCCCCCCAGGGGGTGGTGTGAGGGCTACACCTTC
V gene: TRBV4-3; clone size: few; J gene: TRBJ1-6; D gene: TRBD1; CDR3 protein: CASSQEAPTNQGANSPLHF; CDR3 DNA: TGCGCCAGCAGCCAAGAAGCACCCACTAATCAGGGGGCAAATTCACCCCTCCACTTT
V gene: TRBV7-9; clone size: -; J gene: TRBJ2-5; D gene: -; CDR3 protein: CASSIGIGETQYF; CDR3 DNA: TGTGCCAGCAGCATAGGGATTGGAGAGACCCAGTACTTC
V gene: TRBV19; clone size: once; J gene: TRBJ2-7; D gene: -; CDR3 protein: CASSPGPRAEQYF; CDR3 DNA: TGTGCCAGTAGCCCTGGTCCGCGGGCCGAGCAGTACTTC
V gene: TRBV6-4; clone size: -; J gene: TRBJ2-1; D gene: TRBD2; CDR3 protein: CASSDSGTSGYNEQFF; CDR3 DNA: TGTGCCAGCAGTGACTCGGGGACTAGCGGGTACAATGAGCAGTTCTTC
V gene: TRBV5-4; clone size: -; J gene: TRBJ2-7; D gene: -; CDR3 protein: CASSLLYTMSYEQYF; CDR3 DNA: TGTGCCAGCAGCTTGCTGTACACGATGTCCTACGAGCAGTACTTC
V gene: TRBV5-1; clone size: -; J gene: TRBJ1-1; D gene: -; CDR3 protein: CASSPLPGGTEAFF; CDR3 DNA: TGCGCCAGCAGCCCCCTGCCGGGGGGGACTGAAGCTTTCTTT
V gene: TRBV2; clone size: -; J gene: TRBJ2-7; D gene: -; CDR3 protein: CASRFSGAYEQYF; CDR3 DNA: TGTGCCAGCCGGTTTAGCGGAGCCTACGAGCAGTACTTC
V gene: TRBV7-2; clone size: -; J gene: TRBJ1-1; D gene: TRBD1; CDR3 protein: CASSPLRGQAFF; CDR3 DNA: TGTGCCAGCAGCCCCCTTAGGGGGCAGGCTTTCTTT
V gene: TRBV19; clone size: -; J gene: TRBJ2-3; D gene: -; CDR3 protein: CASTVSGTSTDTQYF; CDR3 DNA: TGTGCCAGTACCGTTAGCGGAACTAGCACAGATACGCAGTATTTT
V gene: TRBV14; clone size: -; J gene: TRBJ1-1; D gene: -; CDR3 protein: CASSRGLDTEAFF; CDR3 DNA: TGTGCCAGCAGCCGGGGTTTGGACACTGAAGCTTTCTTT
V gene: TRBV6-1; clone size: -; J gene: TRBJ2-7; D gene: -; CDR3 protein: CASSEYKGVHSYEQYF; CDR3 DNA: TGTGCCAGCAGTGAGTATAAAGGGGTACACTCCTACGAGCAGTACTTC
V gene: TRBV2; clone size: -; J gene: TRBJ2-5; D gene: TRBD1; CDR3 protein: CASDRDRGRETQYF; CDR3 DNA: TGTGCCAGCGATAGGGACAGGGGACGAGAGACCCAGTACTTC
V gene: TRBV2; clone size: -; J gene: TRBJ1-2; D gene: -; CDR3 protein: CASRGDNSNYGYTF; CDR3 DNA: TGTGCCAGCAGGGGGGACAACTCTAACTATGGCTACACCTTC
V gene: TRBV18; clone size: -; J gene: TRBJ2-5; D gene: -; CDR3 protein: CASSPSVATGRLQETQYF; CDR3 DNA: TGTGCCAGCTCACCAAGCGTAGCCACGGGACGGCTCCAAGAGACCCAGTACTTC